Below are 9 T cell receptor beta chains sequenced from a single sample in a study of blood T cells in healthy people across ages. A second roughly 6 to 11 cycle PCR used barcoded and J-beta primers. TCRdb processed the 5' RACE reads anew with MiXCR; each CDR3 protein has one entry. The sample lists 1.5 million to 2 million distinct CDR3 sequences; 34% were seen once. Sample: blood. These receptors came from a woman in her twenties or thirties in good health.

The chain uses TRBV7-9 and TRBJ1-3; no definite D call. The length of the CDR3 is 16 residues. Per germline, CDR1 SEHNR and CDR2 FQNEAQ (reference sequence). Deletions cut 5 bases from V and 2 bases from J, with 16 bases between. The CDR3 loop reads CASSHGETRAGNTIYF. The CDR3 DNA sequence: TGTGCCAGCAGCCATGGGGAGACCCGGGCTGGAAACACCATATATTTT.

A remark on this clonotype: Mismatch with germline at one junction end may stem from a read error. The V gene is TRBV29-1, the J gene TRBJ1-3; D is uncertain. Per the germline V gene, CDR1 is SQVTM and CDR2 is ANQGSEA. The CDR3 has 11 residues. The CDR3 DNA reads as TGCAGCGCTGATCGTGGAAACGCCATATATTTT. Protein: CSADRGNAIYF.

The chain combines TRBV23-1 with TRBJ2-3; D tentatively reads TRBD1 or TRBD2 (5 bases each). TRBV23-1 is an ORF; its function is uncertain. The germline V and J ends were trimmed by 0 bases and 4 bases, with 11 bases remaining between them. The CDR3 sequence is 15 residues long. The CDR3 reads CASSQSCRGADTQYF. Here the CDR3 DNA reads TGCGCCAGCAGTCAATCTTGCCGGGGCGCAGATACGCAGTATTTT.

In its sample, this clonotype was seen a few times. The J gene is TRBJ2-1, the V gene TRBV10-3, with 11 bases that match TRBD2. This CDR3 is 14 amino acids long. V trimming: 6 bases; J trimming: 3 bases; junction bases outside the gene matches: 1. Germline CDR1 and CDR2: ENHRY and SYGVKD. The CDR3 sequence is CAIRTSGDYNEQFF. The CDR3 DNA is TGTGCCATCAGGACTAGCGGGGACTACAATGAGCAGTTCTTC.

This clonotype has just a few counts. The chain links TRBV7-6 to TRBJ1-4; 7 nucleotides align to TRBD1. Germline V CDR1 and CDR2: SGHVS, FNYEAQ. J lost 7 bases, V lost 5 bases, and 7 bases had no gene match. This CDR3 is 14 amino acids long. The CDR3 DNA reads TGTGCCAGCAGCGAGGGACAGAATCCTGAAAAACTGTTTTTT. The encoded protein is CASSEGQNPEKLFF.

This clonotype was observed once. This chain links TRBV11-2 with TRBJ2-5; possibly TRBD1 for D (5 bases). The CDR3 length is 14 residues. Deletions cut 0 bases from V and 5 bases from J, with 10 bases between. Germline V lookup: CDR1 SGHAT, CDR2 FQNNGV. As DNA, the CDR3 is TGTGCCAGCAGCTTAGATGCAGGGATCGAGACCCAGTACTTC. Residues: CASSLDAGIETQYF.

This clonotype was detected only a few times. The V gene is TRBV9, the J gene TRBJ2-1; possibly TRBD1 or TRBD2 for D (5 bases each). The germline gives CDR1 SGDLS, CDR2 YYNGEE. The CDR3 is 16 amino acids. V dropped 0 bases and J dropped 8 bases, with 18 bases sitting between them. The DNA of the CDR3 is TGTGCCAGCAGCGTAGAATCGGGGCGGCTAAATTATGAGCAGTTCTTC. Its translation: CASSVESGRLNYEQFF.

This sequence joins TRBV9 and TRBJ1-6, with TRBD1 identical over 8 bases. Germline V CDR1 and CDR2: SGDLS, YYNGEE. The V gene end was trimmed by 3 bases and the J gene end by 10 bases; junction bases not matched to a gene: 3. The CDR3 is 13 amino acids. The CDR3: CASSGTGRSPLHF. The DNA for the CDR3 is TGTGCCAGCAGCGGGACAGGGCGCTCACCCCTCCACTTT.

Turning to this clonotype: A much larger clone differs by one base, so this may be a read error. A read error is likely, as this CDR3 ends without the conserved phenylalanine or tryptophan. For the CDR3, the DNA is TGCGCCAGCAGCCAAGACGGGGTGGGGACAGATACGCAGTATTGT. This translates into CASSQDGVGTDTQYC. The chain uses TRBV4-1 and TRBJ2-3; D may be TRBD2 (5 bases). This CDR3 contains 15 residues. Per the germline V gene, CDR1 is MGHRA and CDR2 is YSYEKL. The germline V and J ends were trimmed by 0 bases and 3 bases, with 10 bases remaining between them.